The 8 T cell receptor beta chains below come from one sample, sequenced in a study of shared clonotypes between healthy human individuals (TCRdb year 2020). Preparation of the library involved the immunoSEQ multiplex PCR assay. TCRdb mirrors the immuneACCESS table, restricted to in-frame sequences. Some clones are absent from its copies; in checked studies, under half trace to an unresolved V gene, and the reason for the others is unknown. For this sample the table gives approximately 620,000 clones, of which around 97% were detected only once. The ten most abundant clones make up about 0.057% of the sample. What was sequenced was naive CD4+ T cells sorted from blood. Reading the label with the study, this specimen's cell subset or site is: CD45RA+ positively selected. The receptor set was obtained from a woman aged 30 to 39 in good health.

This clone has only one observation. J is TRBJ1-1 and V is TRBV29-1; no definite D call. Trimming stripped 2 bases from V and 1 base from J, with 8 bases between. The CDR3 loop spans 13 amino acids. CDR1 SQVTM and CDR2 ANQGSEA come from the germline V gene. The chain's CDR3 is CSVEKITNTEAFF. The DNA of the CDR3 is TGCAGCGTTGAAAAGATAACGAACACTGAAGCTTTCTTT.

The chain couples TRBV29-1 to TRBJ2-1; 10 bases are shared with TRBD2. V shed 3 bases, J shed 9 bases, and the junction held 11 bases outside the gene matches. From germline, CDR1 is SQVTM and CDR2 ANQGSEA. CDR3 length equals 15 residues. CDR3 residues: CSVEFSSGRASEQFF. In DNA form, the CDR3 reads TGCAGCGTTGAGTTTAGCAGCGGGAGGGCCAGTGAGCAGTTCTTC.

V and J are TRBV6-5 and TRBJ2-2; 10 positions agree with TRBD2. Germline V lookup: CDR1 MNHEY, CDR2 SVGAGI. The CDR3 loop spans 15 amino acids. With 9 bases clipped from V and 1 base from J, the junction kept 5 bases outside the gene matches. CDR3 sequence: CASKLAGQNTGELFF. The CDR3 DNA sequence: TGTGCCAGTAAACTAGCGGGACAGAACACCGGGGAGCTGTTTTTT.

The rearrangement uses TRBV18 and TRBJ1-4; 11 nucleotides line up with TRBD1. V was clipped by 3 bases and J by 8 bases; unmatched bases: 5. This CDR3 is 15 amino acids long. The germline gives CDR1 KGHSH, CDR2 LQKENI. CDR3 sequence reads: CASSPPGTGGEKLFF. The CDR3 bases are TGTGCCAGCTCACCGCCCGGGACAGGGGGAGAAAAACTGTTTTTT.

The J gene is TRBJ1-6, the V gene TRBV19; D is unresolved. Germline CDR1 LNHDA, CDR2 SQIVND (reference sequence). The CDR3 runs 17 residues. V lost 4 bases and J 0 bases, leaving 13 bases between the germline ends. In nucleotides, the CDR3 is TGTGCCAGTAGTACGAGTATTCGGAGCTCCTATAATTCACCCCTCCACTTT. It codes for CASSTSIRSSYNSPLHF.

In this sample, this clone turned up once. The CDR3 protein is CASSFLLMGTYEQYF. The CDR3 DNA sequence: TGTGCCAGCAGCTTCTTGCTAATGGGGACCTACGAGCAGTACTTC. The gene calls are TRBV5-6 and TRBJ2-7, with D unresolved. The germline V gene has CDR1 SGHDT and CDR2 YYEEEE. V lost 2 bases and J lost 2, with 14 bases in between. This CDR3 comprises 15 residues.

Notes on this clone: The junction does not match germline at one end; this may be a read error. This chain uses TRBV10-3 with TRBJ2-1; D gene uncertain. Per germline, CDR1 ENHRY and CDR2 SYGVKD. This CDR3 comprises 13 residues. As DNA, the CDR3 is TGTGCCATCAGTGCCGAGGACCGCTACTTCAAGGTCTTC. This encodes CAISAEDRYFKVF.

The gene calls are TRBV5-1 and TRBJ1-4; a weak D match, TRBD1 (5 bases). V was trimmed by 5 bases and J by 0 bases, leaving 17 bases between them. The CDR3 sequence is 17 residues long. The germline gives CDR1 SGHRS, CDR2 YFSETQ. The CDR3 here is CASSQGRDPATNEKLFF. CDR3 nucleotide sequence: TGCGCCAGCAGTCAAGGACGGGACCCTGCAACTAATGAAAAACTGTTTTTT.